Sequencing of this T cell receptor beta chain was carried out in a study of cytomegalovirus exposure and HLA in healthy donors. Points from the study as a whole: Despite most TCR sequences being rare, some public TCRs occurred in many donors.

The method was immunoSEQ multiplex PCR; TCRdb's version includes in-frame clones alone and lacks a portion of them. The sample includes some 120,000 clones, around 85% of them seen just once. V lost 2 bases to trimming and J lost 4 bases; unmatched junction nucleotides: 4. Germline-derived CDR1 and CDR2 are MNHEY and SVGAGI. This CDR3 spans 15 amino acids. On this clone itself: Its antigen is unidentified.

The sequencing input was PBMCs. The chain combines TRBV6-5 with TRBJ1-1; 10 positions agree with TRBD1. The receptor comes from a woman in her 30s in good health and CMV-seronegative. In nucleotides, the CDR3 is TGTGCCAGCAGTTACCGGGACAGGGGAAGCACTGAAGCTTTCTTT. Protein sequence: CASSYRDRGSTEAFF.